Sequencing of this T cell receptor (beta chain) was carried out in a study of blood T cell repertoires in COVID-19. In the original workflow: By means of reference gene primer amplification, nucleated cell counts were estimated. Sequencing was performed with immunoSEQ multiplex PCR; in TCRdb, only in-frame clones are kept and a portion is missing. V, J and clone size are those of that table, while D and trimming were read from the DNA. The profile shows more than 110,000 clones, roughly 85% of them singletons. The CDR3 is made up of 17 amino acids. The V end lost 1 base, the J end lost 0 bases, and 15 bases lay between the germline ends. Germline CDR1 is SGHAT and CDR2 is FQNNGV.

The sample comprised peripheral blood. The clonotype originates from a man in his forties or fifties with acute or convalescent COVID-19. The chain recombines TRBV11-2 with TRBJ1-2; tentatively, D is TRBD1 (6 bases). CDR3: CASSLVQGSSSNYGYTF. CDR3 nucleotides: TGTGCCAGCAGCTTAGTGCAGGGGTCCTCTTCTAACTATGGCTACACCTTC.